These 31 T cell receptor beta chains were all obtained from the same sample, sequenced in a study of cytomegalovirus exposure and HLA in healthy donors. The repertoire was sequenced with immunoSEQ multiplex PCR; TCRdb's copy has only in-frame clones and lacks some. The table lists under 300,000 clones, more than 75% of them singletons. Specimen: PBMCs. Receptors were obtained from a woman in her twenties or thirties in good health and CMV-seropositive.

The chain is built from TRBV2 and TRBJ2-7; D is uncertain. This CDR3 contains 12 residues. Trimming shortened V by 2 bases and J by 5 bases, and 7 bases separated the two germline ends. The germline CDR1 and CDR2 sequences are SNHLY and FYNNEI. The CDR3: CASSEINNEQYF. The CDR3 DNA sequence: TGTGCCAGCAGTGAAATTAATAACGAGCAGTACTTC.

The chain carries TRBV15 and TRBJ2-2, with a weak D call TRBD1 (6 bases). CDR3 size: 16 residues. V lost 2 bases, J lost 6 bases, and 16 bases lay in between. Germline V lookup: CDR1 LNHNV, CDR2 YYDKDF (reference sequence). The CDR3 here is CATSRQDRFNPGELFF. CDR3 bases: TGTGCCACCAGCAGACAAGACAGGTTTAATCCCGGGGAGCTGTTTTTT. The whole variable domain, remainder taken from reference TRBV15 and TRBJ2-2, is DAMVIQNPRYQVTQFGKPVTLSCSQTLNHNVMYWYQQKSSQAPKLLFHYYDKDFNNEADTPDNFQSRRPNTSFCFLDIRSPGLGDTAMYLCATSRQDRFNPGELFFGEGSRLTVL.

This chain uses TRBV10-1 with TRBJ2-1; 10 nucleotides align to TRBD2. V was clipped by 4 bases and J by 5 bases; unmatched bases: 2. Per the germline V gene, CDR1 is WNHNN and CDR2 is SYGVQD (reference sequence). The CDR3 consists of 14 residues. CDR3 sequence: CASSAGLANNEQFF. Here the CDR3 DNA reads TGCGCCAGCAGTGCGGGACTAGCGAACAATGAGCAGTTCTTC.

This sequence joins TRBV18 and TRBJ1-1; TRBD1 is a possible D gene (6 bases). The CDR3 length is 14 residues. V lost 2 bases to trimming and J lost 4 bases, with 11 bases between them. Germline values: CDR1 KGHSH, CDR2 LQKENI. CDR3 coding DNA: TGTGCCAGCTCACCAACAGGGTCAAGCACTGAAGCTTTCTTT. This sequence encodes CASSPTGSSTEAFF.

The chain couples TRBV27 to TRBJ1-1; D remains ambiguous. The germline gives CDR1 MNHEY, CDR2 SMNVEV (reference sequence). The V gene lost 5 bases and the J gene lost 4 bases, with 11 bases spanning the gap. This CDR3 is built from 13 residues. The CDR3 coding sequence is TGTGCCAGCAGTCTGATGTGGGCCACTGAAGCTTTCTTT. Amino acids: CASSLMWATEAFF.

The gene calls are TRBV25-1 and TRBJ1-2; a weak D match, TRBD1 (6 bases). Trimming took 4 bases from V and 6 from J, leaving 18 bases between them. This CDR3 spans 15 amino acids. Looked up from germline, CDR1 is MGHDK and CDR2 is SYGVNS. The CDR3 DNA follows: TGTGCCAGCAGTGCCCTAGGGGGATTTTTGAATGGCTACACCTTC. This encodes CASSALGGFLNGYTF.

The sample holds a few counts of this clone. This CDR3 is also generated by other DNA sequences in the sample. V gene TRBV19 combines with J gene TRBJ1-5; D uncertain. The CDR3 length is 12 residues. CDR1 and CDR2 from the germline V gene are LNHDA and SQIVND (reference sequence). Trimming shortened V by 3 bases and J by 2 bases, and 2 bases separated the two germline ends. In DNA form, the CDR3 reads TGTGCCAGTAGTATCGGCAATCAGCCCCAGCATTTT. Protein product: CASSIGNQPQHF.

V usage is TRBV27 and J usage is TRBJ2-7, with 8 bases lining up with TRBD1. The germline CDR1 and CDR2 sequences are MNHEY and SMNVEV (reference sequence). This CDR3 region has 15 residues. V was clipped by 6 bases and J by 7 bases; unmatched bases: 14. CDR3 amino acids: CASSLLTGALGEQYF. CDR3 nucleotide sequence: TGTGCCAGCAGCCTACTGACAGGGGCTCTGGGGGAGCAGTACTTC.

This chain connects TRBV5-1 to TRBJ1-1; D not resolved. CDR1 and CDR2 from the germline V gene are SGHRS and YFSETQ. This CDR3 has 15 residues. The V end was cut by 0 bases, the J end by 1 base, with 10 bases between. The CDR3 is CASSLAAVSNTEAFF. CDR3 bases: TGCGCCAGCAGCTTGGCCGCGGTTTCGAACACTGAAGCTTTCTTT.

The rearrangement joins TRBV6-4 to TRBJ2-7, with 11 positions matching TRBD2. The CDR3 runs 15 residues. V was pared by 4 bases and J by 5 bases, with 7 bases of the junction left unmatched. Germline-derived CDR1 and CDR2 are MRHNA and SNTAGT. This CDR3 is CASSALAGGVDEQYF. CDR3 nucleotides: TGTGCCAGCAGTGCGTTAGCGGGAGGGGTTGACGAGCAGTACTTC.

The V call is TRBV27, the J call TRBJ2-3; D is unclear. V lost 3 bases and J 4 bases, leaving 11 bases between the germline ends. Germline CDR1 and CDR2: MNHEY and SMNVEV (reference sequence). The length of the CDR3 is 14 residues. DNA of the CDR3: TGTGCCAGCAGTTTCCGTTGGTCGGCAGATACGCAGTATTTT. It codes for CASSFRWSADTQYF.

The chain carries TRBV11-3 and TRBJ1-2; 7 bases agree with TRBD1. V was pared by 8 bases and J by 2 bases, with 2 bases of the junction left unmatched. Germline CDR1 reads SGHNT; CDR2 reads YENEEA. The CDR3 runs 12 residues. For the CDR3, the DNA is TGTGCCAGCGGGGACAGAAACTATGGCTACACCTTC. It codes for CASGDRNYGYTF.

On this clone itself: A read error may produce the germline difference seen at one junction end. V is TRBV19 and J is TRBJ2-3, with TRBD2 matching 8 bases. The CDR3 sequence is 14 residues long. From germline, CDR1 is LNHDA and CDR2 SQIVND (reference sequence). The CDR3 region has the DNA TGTGCCAGTAGGATAGCGGGGAACACAGATACGCAGTATTTT. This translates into CASRIAGNTDTQYF.

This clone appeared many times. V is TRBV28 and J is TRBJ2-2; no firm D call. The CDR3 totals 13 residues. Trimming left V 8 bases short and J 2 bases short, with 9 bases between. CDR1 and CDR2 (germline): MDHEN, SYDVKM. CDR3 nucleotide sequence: TGTGCCAGCCAGACTGGTAACACCGGGGAGCTGTTTTTT. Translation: CASQTGNTGELFF.

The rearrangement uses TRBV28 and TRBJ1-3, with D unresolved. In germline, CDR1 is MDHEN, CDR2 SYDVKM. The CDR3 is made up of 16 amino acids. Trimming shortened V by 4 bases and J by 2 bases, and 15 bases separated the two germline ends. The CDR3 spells CASSSHGEGAGNTIYF. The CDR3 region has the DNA TGTGCCAGCAGTTCCCACGGGGAGGGAGCTGGAAACACCATATATTTT.

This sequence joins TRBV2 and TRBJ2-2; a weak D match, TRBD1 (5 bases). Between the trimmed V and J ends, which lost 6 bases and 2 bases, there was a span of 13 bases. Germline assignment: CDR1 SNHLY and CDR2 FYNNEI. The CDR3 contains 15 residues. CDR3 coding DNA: TGTGCCAGCAGAGGGGTACTAACAAACACCGGGGAGCTGTTTTTT. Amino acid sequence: CASRGVLTNTGELFF. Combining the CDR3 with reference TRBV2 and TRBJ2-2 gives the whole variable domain EPEVTQTPSHQVTQMGQEVILRCVPISNHLYFYWYRQILGQKVEFLVSFYNNEISEKSEIFDDQFSVERPDGSNFTLKIRSTKLEDSAMYFCASRGVLTNTGELFFGEGSRLTVL.

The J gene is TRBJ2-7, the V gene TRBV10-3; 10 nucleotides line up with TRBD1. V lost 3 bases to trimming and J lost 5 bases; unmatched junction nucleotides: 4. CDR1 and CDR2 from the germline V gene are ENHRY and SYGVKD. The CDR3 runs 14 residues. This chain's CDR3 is CAISDWDRGNEQYF. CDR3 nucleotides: TGTGCCATCAGTGATTGGGACAGGGGCAACGAGCAGTACTTC.

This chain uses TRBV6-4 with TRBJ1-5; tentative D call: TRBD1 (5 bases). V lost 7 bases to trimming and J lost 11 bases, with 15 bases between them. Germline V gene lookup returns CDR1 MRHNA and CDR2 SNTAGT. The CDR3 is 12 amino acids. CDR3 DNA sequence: TGTGCCAGCACCCAAGAAGGAGGGGCCCAGCATTTT. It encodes CASTQEGGAQHF.

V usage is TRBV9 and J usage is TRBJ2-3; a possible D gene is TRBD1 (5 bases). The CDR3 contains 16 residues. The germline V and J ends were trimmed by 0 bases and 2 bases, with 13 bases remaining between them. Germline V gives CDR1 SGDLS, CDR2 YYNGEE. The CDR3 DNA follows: TGTGCCAGCAGCGTAGAGCTGGACATATCCACAGATACGCAGTATTTT. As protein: CASSVELDISTDTQYF.

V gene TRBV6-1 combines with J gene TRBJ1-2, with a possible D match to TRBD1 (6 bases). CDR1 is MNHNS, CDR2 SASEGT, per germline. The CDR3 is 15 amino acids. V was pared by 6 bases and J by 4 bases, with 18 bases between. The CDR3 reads CASSLSGTGAYGYTF. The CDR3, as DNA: TGTGCCAGCAGCCTGAGCGGGACGGGGGCCTATGGCTACACCTTC.

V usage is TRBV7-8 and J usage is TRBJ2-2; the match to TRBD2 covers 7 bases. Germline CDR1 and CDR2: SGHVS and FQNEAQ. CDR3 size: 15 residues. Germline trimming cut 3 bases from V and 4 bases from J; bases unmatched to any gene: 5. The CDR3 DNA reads TGTGCCAGCAGCTTGTTAGCGGGTGTCACCGGGGAGCTGTTTTTT. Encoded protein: CASSLLAGVTGELFF.

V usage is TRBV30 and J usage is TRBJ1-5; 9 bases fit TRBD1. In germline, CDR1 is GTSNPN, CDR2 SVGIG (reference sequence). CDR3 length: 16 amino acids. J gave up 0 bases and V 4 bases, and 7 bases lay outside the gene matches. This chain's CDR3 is CAWNPGTGYSNQPQHF. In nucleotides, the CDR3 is TGTGCCTGGAACCCCGGGACAGGGTATAGCAATCAGCCCCAGCATTTT. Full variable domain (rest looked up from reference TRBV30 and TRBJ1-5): SQTIHQWPATLVQPVGSPLSLECTVEGTSNPNLYWYRQAAGRGLQLLFYSVGIGQISSEVPQNLSASRPQDRQFILSSKKLLLSDSGFYLCAWNPGTGYSNQPQHFGDGTRLSIL.

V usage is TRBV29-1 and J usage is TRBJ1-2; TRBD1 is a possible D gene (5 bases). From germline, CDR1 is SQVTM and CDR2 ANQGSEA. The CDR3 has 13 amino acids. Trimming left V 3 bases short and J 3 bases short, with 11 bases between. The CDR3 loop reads CSVESRRDYGYTF. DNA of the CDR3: TGCAGCGTTGAGAGTCGCAGGGACTATGGCTACACCTTC.

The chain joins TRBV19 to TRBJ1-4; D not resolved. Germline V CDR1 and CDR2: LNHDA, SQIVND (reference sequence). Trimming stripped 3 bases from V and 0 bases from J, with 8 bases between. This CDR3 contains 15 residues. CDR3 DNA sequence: TGTGCCAGTAGTATCCCGGAGGCAACTAATGAAAAACTGTTTTTT. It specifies CASSIPEATNEKLFF.

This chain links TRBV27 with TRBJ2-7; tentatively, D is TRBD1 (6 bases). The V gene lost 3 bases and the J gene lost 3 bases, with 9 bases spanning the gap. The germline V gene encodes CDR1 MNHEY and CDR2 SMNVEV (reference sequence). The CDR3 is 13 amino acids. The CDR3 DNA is TGTGCCAGCAGTTTTGGGGGCAGCTACGAGCAGTACTTC. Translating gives CASSFGGSYEQYF.

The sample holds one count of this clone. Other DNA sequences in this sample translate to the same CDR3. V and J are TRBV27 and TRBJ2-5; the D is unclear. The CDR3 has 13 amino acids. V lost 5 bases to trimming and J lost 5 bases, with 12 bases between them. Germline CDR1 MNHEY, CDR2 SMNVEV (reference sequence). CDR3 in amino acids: CASSSLGRETQYF. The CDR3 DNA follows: TGTGCCAGCAGTAGTCTAGGTCGCGAGACCCAGTACTTC.

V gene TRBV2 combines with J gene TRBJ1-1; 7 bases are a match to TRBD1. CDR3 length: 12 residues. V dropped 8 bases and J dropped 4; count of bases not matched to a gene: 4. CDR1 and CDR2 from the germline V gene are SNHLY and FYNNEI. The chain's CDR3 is CASQGDSTEAFF. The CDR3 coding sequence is TGTGCCAGCCAAGGGGACAGCACTGAAGCTTTCTTT. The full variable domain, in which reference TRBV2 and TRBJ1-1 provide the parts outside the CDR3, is EPEVTQTPSHQVTQMGQEVILRCVPISNHLYFYWYRQILGQKVEFLVSFYNNEISEKSEIFDDQFSVERPDGSNFTLKIRSTKLEDSAMYFCASQGDSTEAFFGQGTRLTVV.

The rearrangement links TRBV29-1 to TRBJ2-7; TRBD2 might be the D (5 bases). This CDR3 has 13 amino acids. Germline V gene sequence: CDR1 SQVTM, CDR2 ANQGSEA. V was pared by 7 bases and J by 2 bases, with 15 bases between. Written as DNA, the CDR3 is TGCAGCGCCAAAAGGACCGGGGCCTACGAGCAGTACTTC. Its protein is CSAKRTGAYEQYF.

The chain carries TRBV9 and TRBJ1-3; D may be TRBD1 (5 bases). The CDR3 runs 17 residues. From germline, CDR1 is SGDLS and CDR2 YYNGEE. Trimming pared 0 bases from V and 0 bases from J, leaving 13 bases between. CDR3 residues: CASSVEGYTDSGNTIYF. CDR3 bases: TGTGCCAGCAGCGTAGAGGGGTATACCGACTCTGGAAACACCATATATTTT.

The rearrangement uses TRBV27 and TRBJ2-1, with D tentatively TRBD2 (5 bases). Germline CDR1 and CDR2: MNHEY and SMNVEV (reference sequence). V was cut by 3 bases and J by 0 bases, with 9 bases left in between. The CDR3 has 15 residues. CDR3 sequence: CASSFERSSYNEQFF. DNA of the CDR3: TGTGCCAGCAGTTTCGAGCGGAGCTCCTACAATGAGCAGTTCTTC.

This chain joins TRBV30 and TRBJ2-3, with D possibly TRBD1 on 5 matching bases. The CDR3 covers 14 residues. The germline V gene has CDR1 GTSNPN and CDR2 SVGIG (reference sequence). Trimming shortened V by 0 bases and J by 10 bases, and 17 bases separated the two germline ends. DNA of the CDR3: TGTGCCTGGAGTGTATCCCAGGGATTCCGTGCGCAGTATTTT. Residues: CAWSVSQGFRAQYF.